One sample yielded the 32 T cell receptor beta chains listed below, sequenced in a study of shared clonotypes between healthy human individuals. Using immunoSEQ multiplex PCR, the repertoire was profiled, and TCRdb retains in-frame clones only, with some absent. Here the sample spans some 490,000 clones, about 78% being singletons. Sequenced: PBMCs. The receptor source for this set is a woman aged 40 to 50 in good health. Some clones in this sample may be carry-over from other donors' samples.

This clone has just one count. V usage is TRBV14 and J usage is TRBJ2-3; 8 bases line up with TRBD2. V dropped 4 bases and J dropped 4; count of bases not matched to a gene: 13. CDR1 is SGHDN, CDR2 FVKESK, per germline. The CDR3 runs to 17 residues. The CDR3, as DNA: TGTGCCAGCAGCCGACGCCTAGCGGGTTCTCTGGCAGATACGCAGTATTTT. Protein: CASSRRLAGSLADTQYF.

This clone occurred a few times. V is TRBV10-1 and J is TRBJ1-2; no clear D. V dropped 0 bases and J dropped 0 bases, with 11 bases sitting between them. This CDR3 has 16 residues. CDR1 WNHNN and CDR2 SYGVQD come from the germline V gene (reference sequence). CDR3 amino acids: CASSESRAETNYGYTF. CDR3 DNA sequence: TGCGCCAGCAGTGAGTCGCGGGCAGAAACTAACTATGGCTACACCTTC.

CDR3 loop: CASSQDQRGLAKNIQYF. The CDR3 DNA is TGCGCCAGCAGCCAAGATCAGAGAGGGCTAGCCAAAAACATTCAGTACTTC. This chain connects TRBV4-1 to TRBJ2-4, with D possibly being TRBD2 (5 bases). This CDR3 has 17 amino acids. Trimming stripped 0 bases from V and 0 bases from J, with 12 bases between. Germline CDR1 MGHRA, CDR2 YSYEKL.

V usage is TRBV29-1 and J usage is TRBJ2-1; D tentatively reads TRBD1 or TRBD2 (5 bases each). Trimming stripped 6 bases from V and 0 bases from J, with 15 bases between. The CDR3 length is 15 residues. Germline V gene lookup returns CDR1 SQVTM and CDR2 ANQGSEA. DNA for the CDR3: TGCAGCGTCTCCAGGCCGGGGCGCTCCTACAATGAGCAGTTCTTC. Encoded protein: CSVSRPGRSYNEQFF.

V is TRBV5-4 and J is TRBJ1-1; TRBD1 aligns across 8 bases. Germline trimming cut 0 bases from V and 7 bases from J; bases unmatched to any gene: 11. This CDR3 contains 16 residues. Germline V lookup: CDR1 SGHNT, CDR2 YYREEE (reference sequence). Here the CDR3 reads CASSLAGATGAREAFF. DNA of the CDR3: TGTGCCAGCAGCTTGGCCGGGGCGACAGGGGCACGTGAAGCTTTCTTT.

As DNA, the CDR3 is TGTGCCAGCAGCTTCGACGGGGACTATGGCTACACCTTC. Protein sequence: CASSFDGDYGYTF. The chain combines TRBV7-8 with TRBJ1-2; the D is unclear. V dropped 3 bases and J dropped 3 bases, with 8 bases sitting between them. Germline assignment: CDR1 SGHVS and CDR2 FQNEAQ. This CDR3 has 13 residues. Supplemented by reference TRBV7-8 and TRBJ1-2, the full variable domain reads GAGVSQSPRYKVAKRGQDVALRCDPISGHVSLFWYQQALGQGPEFLTYFQNEAQLDKSGLPSDRFFAERPEGSVSTLKIQRTQQEDSAVYLCASSFDGDYGYTFGSGTRLTVV.

CDR3 residues: CASSPMFRRTGNSSGANVLTF. The CDR3 nucleotides are TGTGCCAGCTCACCAATGTTTCGGAGGACAGGTAACTCCTCTGGGGCCAACGTCCTGACTTTC. The gene calls are TRBV18 and TRBJ2-6; 7 positions match TRBD1. The CDR3 covers 21 residues. V shed 2 bases, J shed 0 bases, and the junction held 16 bases outside the gene matches. In germline, CDR1 is KGHSH, CDR2 LQKENI.

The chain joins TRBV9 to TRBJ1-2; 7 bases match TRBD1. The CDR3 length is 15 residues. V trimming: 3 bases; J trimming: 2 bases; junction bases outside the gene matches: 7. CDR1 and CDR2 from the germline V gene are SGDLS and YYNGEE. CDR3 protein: CASSANRGGNYGYTF. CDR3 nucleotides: TGTGCCAGCAGCGCAAACAGGGGAGGGAACTATGGCTACACCTTC.

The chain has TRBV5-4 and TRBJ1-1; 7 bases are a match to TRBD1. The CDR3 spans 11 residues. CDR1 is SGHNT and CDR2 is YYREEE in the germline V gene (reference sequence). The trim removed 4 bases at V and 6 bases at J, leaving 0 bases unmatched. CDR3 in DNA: TGTGCCAGCAGCCAGGGGGCTGAAGCTTTCTTT. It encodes CASSQGAEAFF.

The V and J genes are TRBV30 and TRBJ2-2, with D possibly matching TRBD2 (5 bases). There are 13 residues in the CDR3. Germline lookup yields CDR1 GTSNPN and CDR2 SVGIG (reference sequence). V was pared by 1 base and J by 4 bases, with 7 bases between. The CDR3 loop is CAWSAGITGELFF. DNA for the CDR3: TGTGCCTGGAGTGCGGGGATCACCGGGGAGCTGTTTTTT.

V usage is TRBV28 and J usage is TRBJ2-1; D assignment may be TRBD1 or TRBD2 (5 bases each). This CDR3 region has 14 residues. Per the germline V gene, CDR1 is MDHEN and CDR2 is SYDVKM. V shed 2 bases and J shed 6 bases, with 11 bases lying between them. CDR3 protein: CASSLGGDFNEQFF. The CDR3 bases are TGTGCCAGCAGTTTAGGGGGAGATTTCAATGAGCAGTTCTTC.

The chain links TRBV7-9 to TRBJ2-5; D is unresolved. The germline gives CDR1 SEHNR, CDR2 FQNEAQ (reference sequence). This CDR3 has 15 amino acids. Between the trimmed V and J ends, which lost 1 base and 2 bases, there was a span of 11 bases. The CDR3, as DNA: TGTGCCAGCAGCTTAGGGGTGGCGGCACAAGAGACCCAGTACTTC. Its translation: CASSLGVAAQETQYF.

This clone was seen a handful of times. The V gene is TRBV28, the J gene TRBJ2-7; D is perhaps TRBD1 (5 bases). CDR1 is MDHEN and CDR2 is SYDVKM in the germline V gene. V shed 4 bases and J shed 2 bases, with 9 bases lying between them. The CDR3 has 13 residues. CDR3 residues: CASSSAGPYEQYF. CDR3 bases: TGTGCCAGCAGTTCGGCAGGGCCCTACGAGCAGTACTTC.

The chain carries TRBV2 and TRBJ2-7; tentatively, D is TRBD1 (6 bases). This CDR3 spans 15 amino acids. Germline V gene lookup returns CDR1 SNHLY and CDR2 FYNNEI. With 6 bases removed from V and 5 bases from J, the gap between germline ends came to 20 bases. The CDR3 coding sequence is TGTGCCAGCAGCCCCGGGGCAGGGGTGATGAACGAGCAGTACTTC. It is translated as CASSPGAGVMNEQYF.

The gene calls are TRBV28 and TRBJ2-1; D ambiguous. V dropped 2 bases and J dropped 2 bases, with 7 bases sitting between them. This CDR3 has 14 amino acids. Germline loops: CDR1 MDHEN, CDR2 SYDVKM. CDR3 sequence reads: CASSLRVPYNEQFF. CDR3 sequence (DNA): TGTGCCAGCAGTTTACGGGTCCCCTACAATGAGCAGTTCTTC.

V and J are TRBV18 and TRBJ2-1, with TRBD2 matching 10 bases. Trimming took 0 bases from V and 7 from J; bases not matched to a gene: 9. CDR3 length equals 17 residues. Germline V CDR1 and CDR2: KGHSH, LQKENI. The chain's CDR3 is CASSPPEGAGGLNEQFF. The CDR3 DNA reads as TGTGCCAGCTCACCACCGGAAGGAGCGGGAGGGTTGAATGAGCAGTTCTTC.

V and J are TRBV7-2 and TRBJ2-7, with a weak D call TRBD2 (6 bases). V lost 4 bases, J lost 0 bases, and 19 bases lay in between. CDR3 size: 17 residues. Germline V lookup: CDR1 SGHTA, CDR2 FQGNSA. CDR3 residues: CASSWRSGDLPSYEQYF. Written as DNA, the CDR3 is TGTGCCAGCAGCTGGAGATCTGGGGACTTACCCTCCTACGAGCAGTACTTC.

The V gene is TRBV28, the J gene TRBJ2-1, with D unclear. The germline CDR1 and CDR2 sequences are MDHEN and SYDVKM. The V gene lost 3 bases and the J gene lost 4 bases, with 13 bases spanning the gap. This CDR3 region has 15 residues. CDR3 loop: CASSLRSQYYNEQFF. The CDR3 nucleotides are TGTGCCAGCAGTTTGCGGTCGCAGTATTACAATGAGCAGTTCTTC.

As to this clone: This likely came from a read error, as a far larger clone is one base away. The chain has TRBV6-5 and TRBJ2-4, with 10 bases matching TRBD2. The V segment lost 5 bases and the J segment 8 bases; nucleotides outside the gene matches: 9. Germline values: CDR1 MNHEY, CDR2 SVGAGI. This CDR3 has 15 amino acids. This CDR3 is CASSVIAGGVDIQYF. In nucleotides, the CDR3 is TGTGCCAGCAGTGTGATAGCGGGAGGAGTAGACATTCAGTACTTC.

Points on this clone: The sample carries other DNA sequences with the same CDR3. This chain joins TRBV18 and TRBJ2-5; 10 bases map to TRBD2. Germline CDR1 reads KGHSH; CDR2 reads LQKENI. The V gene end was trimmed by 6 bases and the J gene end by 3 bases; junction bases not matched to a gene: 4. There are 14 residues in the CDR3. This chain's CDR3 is CASSPTSGEETQYF. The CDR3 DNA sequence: TGTGCCAGCTCGCCTACTAGCGGGGAAGAGACCCAGTACTTC.

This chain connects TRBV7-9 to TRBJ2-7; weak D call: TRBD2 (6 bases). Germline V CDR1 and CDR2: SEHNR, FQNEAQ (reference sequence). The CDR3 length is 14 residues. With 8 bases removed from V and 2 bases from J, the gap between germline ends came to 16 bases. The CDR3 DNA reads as TGTGCCAGCTCGCGGGTAGGGGAGGCCTACGAGCAGTACTTC. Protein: CASSRVGEAYEQYF. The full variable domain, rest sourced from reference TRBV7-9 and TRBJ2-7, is DTGVSQNPRHKITKRGQNVTFRCDPISEHNRLYWYRQTLGQGPEFLTYFQNEAQLEKSRLLSDRFSAERPKGSFSTLEIQRTEQGDSAMYLCASSRVGEAYEQYFGPGTRLTVT.

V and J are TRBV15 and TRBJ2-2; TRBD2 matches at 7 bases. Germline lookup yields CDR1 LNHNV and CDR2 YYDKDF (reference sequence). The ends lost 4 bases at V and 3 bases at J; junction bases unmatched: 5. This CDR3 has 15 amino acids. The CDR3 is CATSTTSDHTGELFF. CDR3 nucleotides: TGTGCCACCAGCACAACTAGCGACCACACCGGGGAGCTGTTTTTT.

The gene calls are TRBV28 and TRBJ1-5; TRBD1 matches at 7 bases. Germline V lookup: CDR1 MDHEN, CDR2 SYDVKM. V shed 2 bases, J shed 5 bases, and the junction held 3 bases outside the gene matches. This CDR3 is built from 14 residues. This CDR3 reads CASSLGRGYQPQHF. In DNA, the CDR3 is TGTGCCAGCAGTTTAGGCAGGGGGTATCAGCCCCAGCATTTT.

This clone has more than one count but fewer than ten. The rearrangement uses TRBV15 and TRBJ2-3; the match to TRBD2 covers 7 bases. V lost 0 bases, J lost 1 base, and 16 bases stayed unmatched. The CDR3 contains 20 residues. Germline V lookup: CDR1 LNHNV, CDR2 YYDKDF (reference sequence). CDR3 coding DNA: TGTGCCACCAGCAGAGATCCGGCGGCGGGAGCCCTATCCGGCACAGATACGCAGTATTTT. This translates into CATSRDPAAGALSGTDTQYF.

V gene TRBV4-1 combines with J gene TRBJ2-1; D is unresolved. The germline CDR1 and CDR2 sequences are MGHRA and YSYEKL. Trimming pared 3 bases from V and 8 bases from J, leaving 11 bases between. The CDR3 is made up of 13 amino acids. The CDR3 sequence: CASSQTPTDEQFF. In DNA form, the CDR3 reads TGCGCCAGCAGCCAGACCCCGACCGATGAGCAGTTCTTC.

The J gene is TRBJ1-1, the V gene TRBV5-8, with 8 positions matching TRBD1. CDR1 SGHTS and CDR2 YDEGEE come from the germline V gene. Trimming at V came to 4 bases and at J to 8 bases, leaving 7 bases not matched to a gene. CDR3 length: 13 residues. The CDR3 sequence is CASSLDRGQEAFF. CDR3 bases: TGTGCCAGCAGCCTAGACAGGGGCCAAGAAGCTTTCTTT.

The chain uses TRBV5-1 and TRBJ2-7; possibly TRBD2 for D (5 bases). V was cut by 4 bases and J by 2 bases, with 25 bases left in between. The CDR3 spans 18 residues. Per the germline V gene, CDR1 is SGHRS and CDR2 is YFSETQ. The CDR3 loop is CASSKQPPLERKTYEQYF. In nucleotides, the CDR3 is TGCGCCAGCAGCAAACAACCCCCCTTGGAGCGGAAAACCTACGAGCAGTACTTC.

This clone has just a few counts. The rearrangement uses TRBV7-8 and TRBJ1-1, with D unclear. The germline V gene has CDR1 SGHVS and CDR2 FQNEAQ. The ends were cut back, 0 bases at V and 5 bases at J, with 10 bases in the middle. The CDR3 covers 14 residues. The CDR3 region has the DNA TGTGCCAGCAGCTTAGCGGGTAGAAGGACTGAAGCTTTCTTT. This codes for CASSLAGRRTEAFF.

CDR3 sequence reads: CASSEQGGDTEAFF. CDR3 nucleotide sequence: TGTGCCAGCAGTGAACAGGGAGGGGACACTGAAGCTTTCTTT. The V gene is TRBV2, the J gene TRBJ1-1; possible D gene TRBD1, 5 bases. There are 14 residues in the CDR3. The germline CDR1 and CDR2 sequences are SNHLY and FYNNEI. Trimming took off 2 bases at V and 3 bases at J, with 10 bases between the two ends.

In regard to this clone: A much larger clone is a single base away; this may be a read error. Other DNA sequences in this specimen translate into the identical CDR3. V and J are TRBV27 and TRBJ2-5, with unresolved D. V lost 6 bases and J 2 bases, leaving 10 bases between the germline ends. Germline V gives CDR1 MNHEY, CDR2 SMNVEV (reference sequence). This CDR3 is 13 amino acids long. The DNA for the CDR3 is TGTGCCAGCAGGGTTCGCGGACAAGAGACCCAGTACTTC. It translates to CASRVRGQETQYF.

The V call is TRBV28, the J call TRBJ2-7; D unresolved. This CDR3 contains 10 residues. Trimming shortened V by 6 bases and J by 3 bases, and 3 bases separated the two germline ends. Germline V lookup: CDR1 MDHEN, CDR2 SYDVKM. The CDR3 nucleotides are TGTGCCAGCAGCCGCTACGAGCAGTACTTC. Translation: CASSRYEQYF.

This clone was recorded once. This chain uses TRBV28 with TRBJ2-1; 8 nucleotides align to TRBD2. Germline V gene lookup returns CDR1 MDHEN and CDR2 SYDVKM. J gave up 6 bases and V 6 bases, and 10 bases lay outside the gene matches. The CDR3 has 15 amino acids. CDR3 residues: CASSELAEFANEQFF. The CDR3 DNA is TGTGCCAGCAGCGAACTAGCGGAGTTCGCCAATGAGCAGTTCTTC.